The subject of this entry is one TCR beta chain. The data are from a study of blood T cell repertoires in COVID-19. In the original processing: Cell counts per sample came from amplifying reference gene primers. Assay used: immunoSEQ multiplex PCR; TCRdb lists only in-frame clones, some missing. The V and J calls and clone size were taken over from that table, and D and trimming were inferred from the DNA. The profile shows 35,000 or so clones, 90% of them singletons. Sequencing was carried out using peripheral blood. The receptor was isolated from a man between 60 and 75 years old with active or convalescent COVID-19.

CDR3 DNA sequence: TGTGCCAGCAGCTACTTATTAGCAGGGCAACCCCTCCACTTT. It translates to CASSYLLAGQPLHF. The rearrangement joins TRBV7-2 to TRBJ1-6; tentative D call: TRBD1 (5 bases). V lost 4 bases to trimming and J lost 12 bases, with 16 bases between them. The CDR3 sequence is 14 residues long. Germline V gives CDR1 SGHTA, CDR2 FQGNSA.